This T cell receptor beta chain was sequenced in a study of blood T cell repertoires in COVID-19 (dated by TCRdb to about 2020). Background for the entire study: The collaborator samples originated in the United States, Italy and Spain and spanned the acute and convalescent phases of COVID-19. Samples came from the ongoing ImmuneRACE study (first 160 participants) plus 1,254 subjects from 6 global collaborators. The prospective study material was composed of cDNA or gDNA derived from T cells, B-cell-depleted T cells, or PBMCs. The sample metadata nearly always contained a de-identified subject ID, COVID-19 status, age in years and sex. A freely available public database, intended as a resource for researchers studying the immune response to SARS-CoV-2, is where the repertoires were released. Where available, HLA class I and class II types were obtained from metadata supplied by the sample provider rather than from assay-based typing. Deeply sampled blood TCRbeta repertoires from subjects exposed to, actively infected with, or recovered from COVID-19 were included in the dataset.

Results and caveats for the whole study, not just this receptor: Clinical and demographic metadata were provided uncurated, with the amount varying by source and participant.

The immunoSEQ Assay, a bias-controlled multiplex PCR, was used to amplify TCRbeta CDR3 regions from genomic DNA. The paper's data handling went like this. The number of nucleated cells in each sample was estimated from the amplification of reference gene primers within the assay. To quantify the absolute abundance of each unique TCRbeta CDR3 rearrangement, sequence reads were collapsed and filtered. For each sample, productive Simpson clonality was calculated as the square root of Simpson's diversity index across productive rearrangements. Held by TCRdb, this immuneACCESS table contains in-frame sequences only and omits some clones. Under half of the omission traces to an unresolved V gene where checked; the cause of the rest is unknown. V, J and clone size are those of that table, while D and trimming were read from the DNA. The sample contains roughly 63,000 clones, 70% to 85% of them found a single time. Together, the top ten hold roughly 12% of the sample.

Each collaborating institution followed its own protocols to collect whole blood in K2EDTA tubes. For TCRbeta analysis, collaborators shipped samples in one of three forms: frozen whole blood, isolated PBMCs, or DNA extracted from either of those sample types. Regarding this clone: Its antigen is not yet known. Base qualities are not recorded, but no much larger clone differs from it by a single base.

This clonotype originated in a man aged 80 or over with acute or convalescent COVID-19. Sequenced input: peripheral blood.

The bases are TGTGCCAGCAGCTTTGGGGGCACCTCGATTGAAGCTTTCTTT. Translation gives CASSFGGTSIEAFF. Recombination connected TRBV7-9 to TRBJ1-1; a weak D assignment points to TRBD1 (6 bases agree). Looking up the germline V gene (reference sequence) yields CDR1 SEHNR and CDR2 FQNEAQ. Its CDR3 holds 14 amino acids, cysteine through phenylalanine. Only the CDR3 portion is preserved as DNA: 42 bases, with reading frame beginning at the first base. Deletion took 3 bases off V and 7 bases off J, with a span of 15 bases between the germline ends.